The present TCR beta chain was sequenced within a study of cytomegalovirus exposure and HLA in healthy donors. Study-wide findings and caveats: Trimming of TCR beta V- and J-genes showed a link, identified in a later analysis, to a missense DCLRE1C variant. In a later analysis, HLA-C alleles had the fewest associated TCRs, DRB1 alleles the most. An assumption of roughly uniform sequencing depth across donors underlay the presence/absence analyses.

The germline CDR1 and CDR2 sequences are SGHNT and YENEEA. The ends were cut back, 2 bases at V and 5 bases at J, with 20 bases in the middle. This CDR3 contains 17 residues. PCR was performed using 60 Vbeta and 13 Jbeta primers. Here immunoSEQ multiplex PCR was the method, and the copy in TCRdb shows in-frame clones only, minus some. The table has about 190,000 clones, 80% seen once; the top ten hold roughly 0.7%. Comments on this clone: Its antigen remains unknown.

Sequenced: PBMCs. The clonotype comes from a boy aged 10-17 years in good health and CMV-seronegative. The rearrangement joins TRBV11-3 to TRBJ2-3, with D maybe TRBD2 (5 bases). The DNA for the CDR3 is TGTGCCAGCAGCTTACTGGGTCCAGCGGTAGTCGGAGATACGCAGTATTTT. Translating gives CASSLLGPAVVGDTQYF.